This T cell receptor (beta chain) was found in a study of Graves' ophthalmopathy and Graves' hyperthyroidism. CDR3 length: 13 residues. Trimming removed 7 bases at V and 3 bases at J, with 12 bases between. CDR1 is MNHEY and CDR2 is SVGAGI in the germline V gene. This clonotype was observed at least ten times. For repertoire sequencing, the TCR beta CDR3 regions were amplified from RNA transcripts. The workflow started with a first-round RT-PCR run with HTBI primers and then moved on to a second-round multiplex PCR. TCRdb recomputed calls from the multiplex PCR reads with MiXCR, one row per CDR3 protein. The table has hundreds of thousands of distinct CDR3 sequences, 22% seen once.

The source is a woman aged 18-29 years with stable Graves' hyperthyroidism. Some clones in this sample may be carry-over from other donors' samples. The sequencing input was peripheral blood. V and J are TRBV6-5 and TRBJ2-5; D remains ambiguous. The CDR3 region is CASTFWVEETQYF. The DNA for the CDR3 is TGTGCCAGCACCTTCTGGGTCGAAGAGACCCAGTACTTC.